Each of the 18 T cell receptor beta chains below was sequenced from the same sample in a study of cytomegalovirus exposure and HLA in healthy donors. Data came from immunoSEQ multiplex PCR; TCRdb stores just in-frame clones and leaves some out. The repertoire includes around 60,000 clones, roughly nine tenths of them detected once, and around 1.1% sits in the top ten. The sample was PBMCs. These receptors were collected from a man aged 18 to 30 in good health and CMV-seronegative.

CDR3 region: CASSLVAGHGGTQYF. CDR3 DNA: TGTGCCAGCAGTTTGGTTGCCGGCCACGGGGGTACGCAGTATTTT. V usage is TRBV27 and J usage is TRBJ2-3; a weak D match, TRBD2 (6 bases). Germline-derived CDR1 and CDR2 are MNHEY and SMNVEV (reference sequence). Trimming took 3 bases from V and 8 from J, leaving 18 bases between them. The CDR3 has 15 residues.

The chain joins TRBV5-6 to TRBJ2-7; no clear D. Germline CDR1 SGHDT, CDR2 YYEEEE. V dropped 4 bases and J dropped 2 bases, with 13 bases sitting between them. This CDR3 is built from 14 residues. The CDR3 bases are TGTGCCAGCAGCCTGCCTACTCCTCCCTACGAGCAGTACTTC. Its protein is CASSLPTPPYEQYF.

This sequence joins TRBV19 and TRBJ2-7; 7 nucleotides agree with TRBD2. V was clipped by 7 bases and J by 7 bases; unmatched bases: 7. This CDR3 is built from 12 residues. Germline CDR1 LNHDA, CDR2 SQIVND (reference sequence). The CDR3 coding sequence is TGTGCCAGTACGGGACTAACGGGAGAGCAGTACTTC. It is translated as CASTGLTGEQYF.

This clone was seen just once. J is TRBJ1-2 and V is TRBV5-5, with D uncertain. Trimming stripped 5 bases from V and 2 bases from J, with 19 bases between. Germline V lookup: CDR1 SGHKS, CDR2 YYEKEE (reference sequence). This CDR3 is built from 16 residues. This CDR3 is CASRPGDLGANYGYTF. CDR3 coding DNA: TGTGCCAGCAGACCAGGAGATTTGGGAGCGAACTATGGCTACACCTTC.

The rearrangement joins TRBV28 to TRBJ2-2; TRBD2 matches at 9 bases. The CDR3 has 18 amino acids. From germline, CDR1 is MDHEN and CDR2 SYDVKM. V was clipped by 5 bases and J by 0 bases; unmatched bases: 10. The chain's CDR3 is CASSGIASGTANTGELFF. CDR3 bases: TGTGCCAGCAGTGGAATCGCTAGCGGGACAGCGAACACCGGGGAGCTGTTTTTT.

The chain links TRBV5-1 to TRBJ2-2, with D possibly being TRBD2 (5 bases). V dropped 0 bases and J dropped 1 base, with 7 bases sitting between them. Looked up from germline, CDR1 is SGHRS and CDR2 is YFSETQ. The CDR3 consists of 15 residues. CDR3 amino acids: CASSLDGVNTGELFF. In nucleotides, the CDR3 is TGCGCCAGCAGCTTGGACGGGGTGAACACCGGGGAGCTGTTTTTT.

The rearrangement joins TRBV2 to TRBJ2-2; maybe TRBD1 (5 bases). The V end was cut by 7 bases, the J end by 1 base, with 10 bases between. Germline V gene lookup returns CDR1 SNHLY and CDR2 FYNNEI. This CDR3 region has 14 residues. The CDR3 DNA sequence: TGTGCCAGCAAAAGGGGAAAGAACACCGGGGAGCTGTTTTTT. Translation: CASKRGKNTGELFF.

The rearrangement uses TRBV9 and TRBJ2-1; D possibly corresponds to TRBD2 (5 bases). The CDR3 has 14 amino acids. CDR1 is SGDLS and CDR2 is YYNGEE in the germline V gene. V lost 0 bases and J 7 bases, leaving 11 bases between the germline ends. The CDR3 nucleotides read TGTGCCAGCAGCGTAGGAGGGAGTGGGAATGAGCAGTTCTTC. It specifies CASSVGGSGNEQFF.

The V call is TRBV6-1, the J call TRBJ2-7, with 9 bases identical to TRBD1. The CDR3 is made up of 14 amino acids. The germline CDR1 and CDR2 sequences are MNHNS and SASEGT. DNA for the CDR3: TGTGCTAGTACAGAAGGGACAGGGCCCGGGCAGCAGTACTTC. Translated: CASTEGTGPGQQYF.

V gene TRBV12-5 combines with J gene TRBJ1-3, with D possibly matching TRBD1 (6 bases). The CDR3 extends over 14 amino acids. V lost 3 bases and J lost 2, with 8 bases in between. Per the germline V gene, CDR1 is LGHNT and CDR2 is FRNRAP. The CDR3 reads CASGFSGAGNTIYF. CDR3 in DNA: TGTGCTAGTGGTTTCTCAGGGGCTGGAAACACCATATATTTT.

This clone has only one observation. The chain employs TRBV2 and TRBJ2-2, with 7 bases aligning to TRBD2. J gave up 4 bases and V 6 bases, and 11 bases lay outside the gene matches. The germline V gene encodes CDR1 SNHLY and CDR2 FYNNEI. The CDR3 totals 16 residues. Written as DNA, the CDR3 is TGTGCCAGCAGGATGGAGGCGGGAGTAGCCACCGGGGAGCTGTTTTTT. Translation: CASRMEAGVATGELFF.

This rearrangement joins TRBV28 to TRBJ1-5; D might be TRBD1 (6 bases). The CDR3 totals 15 residues. Germline V gene data show CDR1 as MDHEN and CDR2 as SYDVKM. Trimming removed 3 bases at V and 11 bases at J, with 20 bases between. In DNA, the CDR3 is TGTGCCAGCAGTTTTACGCGATGGGGCGGACAGACCCAGCATTTT. Translated, it gives CASSFTRWGGQTQHF.

In its sample, this clone ranks as medium-sized. The rearrangement uses TRBV5-4 and TRBJ2-3, with 9 bases aligning to TRBD2. Germline trimming cut 0 bases from V and 2 bases from J; bases unmatched to any gene: 7. The CDR3 length is 17 residues. The germline V gene has CDR1 SGHNT and CDR2 YYREEE (reference sequence). CDR3 protein: CASSLGLAEPFTDTQYF. CDR3 coding DNA: TGTGCCAGCAGCTTGGGACTAGCGGAGCCCTTCACAGATACGCAGTATTTT.

The chain joins TRBV6-5 to TRBJ2-2, with a possible D match to TRBD2 (6 bases). CDR3 size: 12 residues. The germline gives CDR1 MNHEY, CDR2 SVGAGI. Between the trimmed V and J ends, which lost 4 bases and 7 bases, there was a span of 7 bases. CDR3 nucleotides: TGTGCCAGCAGTTCTAGCGTCGGGGAGCTGTTTTTT. This encodes CASSSSVGELFF.

This chain joins TRBV5-5 and TRBJ2-7; D possibly corresponds to TRBD1 (5 bases). V shed 4 bases and J shed 0 bases, with 8 bases lying between them. CDR3 length equals 13 residues. Germline CDR1 SGHKS, CDR2 YYEKEE (reference sequence). The CDR3 region is CASSTDSSYEQYF. The CDR3 coding sequence is TGTGCCAGCAGCACCGACAGCTCCTACGAGCAGTACTTC.

This clone was detected once. The chain recombines TRBV5-6 with TRBJ2-7, with 7 bases identical to TRBD2. V dropped 0 bases and J dropped 0; count of bases not matched to a gene: 15. Per germline, CDR1 SGHDT and CDR2 YYEEEE. The CDR3 length is 19 residues. CDR3 amino acids: CASSLAGTGIAGFSYEQYF. CDR3 bases: TGTGCCAGCAGCTTGGCCGGAACGGGGATAGCGGGCTTCTCCTACGAGCAGTACTTC.

Points on this clone: The sample contains more than one DNA sequence encoding this CDR3. This chain uses TRBV6-5 with TRBJ2-1; D ambiguous. Germline CDR1 reads MNHEY; CDR2 reads SVGAGI. This CDR3 has 13 amino acids. The V and J ends lost 0 bases and 4 bases respectively, with 4 bases between them. CDR3 in amino acids: CASSYSRYNEQFF. Written as DNA, the CDR3 is TGTGCCAGCAGTTACTCGAGATACAATGAGCAGTTCTTC.

The chain has TRBV5-5 and TRBJ1-5; weak D call: TRBD1 (5 bases). The CDR3 totals 15 residues. Trimming took off 4 bases at V and 3 bases at J, with 14 bases between the two ends. Germline-derived CDR1 and CDR2 are SGHKS and YYEKEE (reference sequence). The CDR3 DNA is TGTGCCAGCAGCCGCGGAGGGGCGTCCAATCAGCCCCAGCATTTT. This sequence encodes CASSRGGASNQPQHF.